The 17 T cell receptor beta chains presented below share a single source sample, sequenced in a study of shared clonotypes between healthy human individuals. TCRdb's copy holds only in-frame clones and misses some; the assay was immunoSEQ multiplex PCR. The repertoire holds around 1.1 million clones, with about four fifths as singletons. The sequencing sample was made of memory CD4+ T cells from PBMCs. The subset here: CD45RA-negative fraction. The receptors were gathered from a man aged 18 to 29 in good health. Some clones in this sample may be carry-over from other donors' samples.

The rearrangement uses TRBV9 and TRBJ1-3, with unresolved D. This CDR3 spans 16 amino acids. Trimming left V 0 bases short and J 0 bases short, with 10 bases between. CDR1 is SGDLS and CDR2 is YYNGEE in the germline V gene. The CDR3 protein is CASSVVGRYSGNTIYF. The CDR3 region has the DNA TGTGCCAGCAGCGTAGTAGGGCGGTACTCTGGAAACACCATATATTTT.

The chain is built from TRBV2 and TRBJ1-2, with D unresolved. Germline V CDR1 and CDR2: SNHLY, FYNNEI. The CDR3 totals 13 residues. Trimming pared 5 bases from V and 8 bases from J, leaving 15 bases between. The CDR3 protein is CASSPYIVGGYTF. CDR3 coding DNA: TGTGCCAGCAGTCCTTATATCGTGGGGGGCTACACCTTC.

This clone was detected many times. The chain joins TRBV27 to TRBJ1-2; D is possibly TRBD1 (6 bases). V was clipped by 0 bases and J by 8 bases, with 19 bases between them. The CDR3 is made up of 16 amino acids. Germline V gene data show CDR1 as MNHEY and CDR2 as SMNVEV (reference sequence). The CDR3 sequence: CASSLSHRAGVGGYTF. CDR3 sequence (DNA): TGTGCCAGCAGTTTATCGCACAGGGCTGGGGTGGGGGGCTACACCTTC.

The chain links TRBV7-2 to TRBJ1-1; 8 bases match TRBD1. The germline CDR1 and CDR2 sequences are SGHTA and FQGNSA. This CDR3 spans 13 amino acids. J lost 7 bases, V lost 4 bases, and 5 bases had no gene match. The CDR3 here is CASSWGQAYEAFF. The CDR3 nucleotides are TGTGCCAGCAGCTGGGGACAGGCATATGAAGCTTTCTTT.

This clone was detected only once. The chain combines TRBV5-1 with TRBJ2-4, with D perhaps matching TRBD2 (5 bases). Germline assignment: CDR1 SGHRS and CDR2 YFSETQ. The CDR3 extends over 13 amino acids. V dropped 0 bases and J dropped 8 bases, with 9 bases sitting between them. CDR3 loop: CASSLDGGDIQYF. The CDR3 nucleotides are TGCGCCAGCAGCTTGGACGGAGGAGACATTCAGTACTTC.

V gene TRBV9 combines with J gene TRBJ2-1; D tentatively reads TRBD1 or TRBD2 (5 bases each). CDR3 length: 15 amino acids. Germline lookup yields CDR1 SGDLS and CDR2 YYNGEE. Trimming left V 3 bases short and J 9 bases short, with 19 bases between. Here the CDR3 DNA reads TGTGCCAGCAGCGCGATGGGGGTATCTCGCGGTGAGCAGTTCTTC. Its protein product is CASSAMGVSRGEQFF.

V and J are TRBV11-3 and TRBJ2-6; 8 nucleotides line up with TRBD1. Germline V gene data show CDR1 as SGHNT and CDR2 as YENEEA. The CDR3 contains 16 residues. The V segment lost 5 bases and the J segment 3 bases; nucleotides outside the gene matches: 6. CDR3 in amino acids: CASSPGGYGGANVLTF. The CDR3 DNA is TGTGCCAGCAGCCCAGGGGGCTACGGTGGGGCCAACGTCCTGACTTTC.

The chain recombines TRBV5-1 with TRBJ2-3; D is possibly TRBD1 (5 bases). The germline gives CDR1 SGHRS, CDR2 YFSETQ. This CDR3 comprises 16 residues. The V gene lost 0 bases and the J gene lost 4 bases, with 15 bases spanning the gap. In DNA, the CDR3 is TGCGCCAGCAGCTTGGGTGATTCAGGGAAGGCAGATACGCAGTATTTT. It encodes CASSLGDSGKADTQYF.

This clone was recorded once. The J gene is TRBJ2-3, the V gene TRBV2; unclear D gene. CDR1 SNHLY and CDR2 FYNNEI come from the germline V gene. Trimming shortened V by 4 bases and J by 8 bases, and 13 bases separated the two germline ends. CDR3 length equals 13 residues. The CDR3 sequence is CASSADPVITQYF. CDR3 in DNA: TGTGCCAGCAGTGCGGACCCAGTTATTACGCAGTATTTT.

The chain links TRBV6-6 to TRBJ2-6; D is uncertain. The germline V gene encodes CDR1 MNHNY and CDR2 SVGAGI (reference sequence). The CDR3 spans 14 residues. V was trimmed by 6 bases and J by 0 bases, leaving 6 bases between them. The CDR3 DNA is TGTGCCAGCAGAGTGGCCTCTGGGGCCAACGTCCTGACTTTC. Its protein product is CASRVASGANVLTF.

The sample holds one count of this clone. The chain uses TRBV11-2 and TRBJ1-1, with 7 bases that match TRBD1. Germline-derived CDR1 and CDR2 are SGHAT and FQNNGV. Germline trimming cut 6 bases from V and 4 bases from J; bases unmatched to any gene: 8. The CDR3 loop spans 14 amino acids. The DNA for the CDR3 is TGTGCCAGCAGGCCCTTGCGGGACAGCACTGAAGCTTTCTTT. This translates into CASRPLRDSTEAFF.

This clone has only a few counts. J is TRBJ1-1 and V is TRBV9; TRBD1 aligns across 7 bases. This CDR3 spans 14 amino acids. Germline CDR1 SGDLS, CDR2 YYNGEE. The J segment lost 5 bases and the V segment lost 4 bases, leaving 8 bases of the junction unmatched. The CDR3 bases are TGTGCCAGCAGCACTAGTGGCAGGGGGACTGAAGCTTTCTTT. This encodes CASSTSGRGTEAFF.

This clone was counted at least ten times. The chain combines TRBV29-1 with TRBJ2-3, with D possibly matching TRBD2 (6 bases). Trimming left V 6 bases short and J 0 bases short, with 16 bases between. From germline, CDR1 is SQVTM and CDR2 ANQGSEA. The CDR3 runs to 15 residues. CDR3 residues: CSVSIADISTDTQYF. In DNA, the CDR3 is TGCAGCGTGTCGATAGCGGACATTAGCACAGATACGCAGTATTTT.

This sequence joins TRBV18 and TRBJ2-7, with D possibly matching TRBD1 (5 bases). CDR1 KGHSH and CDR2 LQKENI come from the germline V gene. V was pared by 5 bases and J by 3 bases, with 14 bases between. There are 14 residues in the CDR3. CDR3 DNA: TGTGCCAGCTCAACCACCAGGGCCAGCTACGAGCAGTACTTC. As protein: CASSTTRASYEQYF.

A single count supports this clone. This CDR3 reads CASSPAGEYGYTF. The CDR3 region has the DNA TGTGCCAGCAGCCCCGCGGGGGAGTATGGCTACACCTTC. J is TRBJ1-2 and V is TRBV5-4; D possibly corresponds to TRBD1 (5 bases). Germline CDR1 is SGHNT and CDR2 is YYREEE (reference sequence). This CDR3 has 13 amino acids. The V and J ends lost 4 bases and 5 bases respectively, with 12 bases between them. Complete variable domain (other parts from reference TRBV5-4 and TRBJ1-2): ETGVTQSPTHLIKTRGQQVTLRCSSQSGHNTVSWYQQALGQGPQFIFQYYREEENGRGNFPPRFSGLQFPNYSSELNVNALELDDSALYLCASSPAGEYGYTFGSGTRLTVV.

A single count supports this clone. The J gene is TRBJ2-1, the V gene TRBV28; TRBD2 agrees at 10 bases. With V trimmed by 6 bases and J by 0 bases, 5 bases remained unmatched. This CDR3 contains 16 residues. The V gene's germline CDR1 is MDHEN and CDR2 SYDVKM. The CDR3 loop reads CASRKTSGHSYNEQFF. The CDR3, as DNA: TGTGCCAGCAGAAAGACTAGCGGGCACTCCTACAATGAGCAGTTCTTC. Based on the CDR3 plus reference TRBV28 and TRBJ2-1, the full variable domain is DVKVTQSSRYLVKRTGEKVFLECVQDMDHENMFWYRQDPGLGLRLIYFSYDVKMKEKGDIPEGYSVSREKKERFSLILESASTNQTSMYLCASRKTSGHSYNEQFFGPGTRLTVL.

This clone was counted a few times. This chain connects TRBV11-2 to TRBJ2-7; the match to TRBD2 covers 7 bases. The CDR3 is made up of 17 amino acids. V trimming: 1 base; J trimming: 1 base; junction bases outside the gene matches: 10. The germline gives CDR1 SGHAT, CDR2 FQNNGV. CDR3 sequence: CASSLGVGGRMSYEQYF. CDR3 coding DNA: TGTGCCAGCAGCTTAGGAGTGGGGGGGAGGATGTCCTACGAGCAGTACTTC.